These T cell receptor beta chains were read from a single sample in a study of CD8 T cells in ankylosing spondylitis. Each CDR3 protein gets one entry after TCRdb re-called the 5' RACE reads with MiXCR. The sample contains about 500,000 distinct CDR3 sequences, over 4% of which appear only once. The sequenced sample consisted of blood, either unsorted or a sorted T cell fraction (not recorded which). Receptors originate from a male donor with ankylosing spondylitis. Each CDR3 is given with its conserved first and last residue. A D gene is named only where the DNA matches it firmly. Not every row has a clone size; where given, it reads once, few, many or a size class.

size,length,V,D,J,DNA,CDR3
many,14,TRBV6-2/TRBV6-3,NA,TRBJ2-7,TGTGCCAGCAACCAGGGGCACAGTACCTACGAGCAGTACTTC,CASNQGHSTYEQYF
many,14,TRBV7-8,NA,TRBJ1-2,TGTGCCAGCAGCTTGCAGGGCCCCTACTATGGCTACACCTTC,CASSLQGPYYGYTF
many,15,TRBV6-1,TRBD2,TRBJ2-1,TGTGCCAGCAGCCAAGGGACTAGCGGGGGGTTTGAGCAGTTCTTC,CASSQGTSGGFEQFF
many,17,TRBV4-1,NA,TRBJ1-1,TGCGCCAGCAGCCAATCACCCAGCTATTTCATGAACACTGAAGCTTTCTTT,CASSQSPSYFMNTEAFF
many,14,TRBV7-9,NA,TRBJ1-4,TGTGCCAGCAGCCCCCCGGGGTTAGGGGAAAAACTGTTTTTT,CASSPPGLGEKLFF
many,15,TRBV29-1,NA,TRBJ2-7,TGCAGCGTTGCCCCCATTAAGGGACCATCCTACGAGCAGTACTTC,CSVAPIKGPSYEQYF
many,13,TRBV27,NA,TRBJ1-6,TGTGCCAGCAGTTTATCCGCGGGCTCACCCCTCCACTTT,CASSLSAGSPLHF
many,12,TRBV6-6,TRBD1,TRBJ1-2,TGTGCCAGCAGGGGACAGGGTAGTGGCTACACCTTC,CASRGQGSGYTF
many,17,TRBV20-1,TRBD2,TRBJ2-2,TGCAGTGCTAGAGACTGGACTAGCGGGGCGAACACCGGGGAGCTGTTTTTT,CSARDWTSGANTGELFF
many,13,TRBV7-2,NA,TRBJ2-4,TGTGCCAGCAGCTTTTCCCAGGGTAACATTCAGTACTTC,CASSFSQGNIQYF
many,15,TRBV7-9,NA,TRBJ1-2,TGTGCCAGCAGCTCCGGACAGTTAGCTAACTATGGCTACACCTTC,CASSSGQLANYGYTF
NA,15,TRBV28,TRBD1,TRBJ2-7,TGTGCCAGCAGCTCCTGGGGACAGGGGGCCTACGAGCAGTACTTC,CASSSWGQGAYEQYF
few,15,TRBV7-3,NA,TRBJ2-3,TGTGCCAGCAGCCCCGACGGGTTGAGCACAGATACGCAGTATTTT,CASSPDGLSTDTQYF
many,15,TRBV4-3,NA,TRBJ1-2,TGCGCCAGCAGCCAAGATCGGACACGTAACTATGGCTACACCTTC,CASSQDRTRNYGYTF
many,16,TRBV9,NA,TRBJ2-2,TGTGCCAGCAGCGTAGGGGATGGACGCGACACCGGGGAGCTGTTTTTT,CASSVGDGRDTGELFF
many,16,TRBV28,TRBD1,TRBJ1-2,TGTGCCAGCAGGCCCCCGGACAGGGTCCCGAACTATGGCTACACCTTC,CASRPPDRVPNYGYTF
NA,12,TRBV6-2/TRBV6-3,NA,TRBJ2-1,TGTGCCAGCAGCCCTACGGGACTTCGAGGGTTCTTC,CASSPTGLRGFF
few,16,TRBV28,TRBD1,TRBJ2-7,TGTGCCAGCAGTTCCCACGGGACAGCTTCCTCCTACGAGCAGTACTTC,CASSSHGTASSYEQYF
many,16,TRBV12-3/TRBV12-4,NA,TRBJ1-1,TGTGCCAGCAGTTTAGCCCCGGGACGGTCGAACACTGAAGCTTTCTTT,CASSLAPGRSNTEAFF
many,13,TRBV3-1,NA,TRBJ1-2,TGTGCCAGCAGTTTAAGGCCGAACTATGGCTACACCTTC,CASSLRPNYGYTF
many,17,TRBV5-6,TRBD2,TRBJ2-1,TGTGCCAGCAGCTTGGAGGGGCGGGGGGCTGTGAACAATGAGCAGTTCTTC,CASSLEGRGAVNNEQFF
many,12,TRBV20-1,NA,TRBJ1-1,TGCAGTGCTATCAATAAAGGCACTGAAGCTTTCTTT,CSAINKGTEAFF
NA,13,TRBV11-2,NA,TRBJ2-2,TGTGCCAGCAGCTCGGGTCCGTCCGGGGAGCTGTTTTTT,CASSSGPSGELFF
many,12,TRBV9,NA,TRBJ2-1,TGTGCCAGCAGCCCGGGAGTGCAGGAGCAGTTCTTC,CASSPGVQEQFF
many,16,TRBV9,NA,TRBJ1-3,TGTGCCAGCAGCGCAGACCAGGGGCGCACTGGAAACACCATATATTTT,CASSADQGRTGNTIYF
many,18,TRBV20-1,TRBD1,TRBJ2-4,TGCAGTGCTAGGTGGACAGGGGGACTAGAAGTGGCCAAAAACATTCAGTACTTC,CSARWTGGLEVAKNIQYF
many,14,TRBV20-1,TRBD1,TRBJ2-5,TGCAGTGCTCCGGTAGACAGGGGACGAGAGACCCAGTACTTC,CSAPVDRGRETQYF
many,12,TRBV29-1,TRBD2,TRBJ2-7,TGCAGCGTAGCCGGGACTAGCTACGAGCAGTACTTC,CSVAGTSYEQYF
few,15,TRBV13,TRBD2,TRBJ2-1,TGTGCCAGCAGCTTAACCCCAGCGGGGGGACATGAGCAGTTCTTC,CASSLTPAGGHEQFF
many,14,TRBV12-3/TRBV12-4,NA,TRBJ2-5,TGTGCCAGCAGTAGACCTGCCCAGGTTGAGACCCAGTACTTC,CASSRPAQVETQYF
NA,16,TRBV7-9,TRBD1,TRBJ2-3,TGTGCCAGCAGCTTAGGGGACAGGGGGCTCTCAGATACGCAGTATTTT,CASSLGDRGLSDTQYF
many,14,TRBV5-1,NA,TRBJ2-7,TGCGCCAGCAGCTTGGCGGTACCTCCCGGCGAGCAGTACTTC,CASSLAVPPGEQYF
many,11,TRBV12-3/TRBV12-4,NA,TRBJ1-1,TGTGCCAGCTCCCGTGGGCCTCGGGCTTTCTTT,CASSRGPRAFF
many,15,TRBV7-2,NA,TRBJ2-3,TGTGCCAGCAGCTTAGAGTGGGGTGGGACAGATACGCAGTATTTT,CASSLEWGGTDTQYF
few,16,TRBV6-5,TRBD1,TRBJ1-1,TGTGCCAGCAGTTACTCGACAGGGGGTGGGAACACTGAAGCTTTCTTT,CASSYSTGGGNTEAFF
NA,16,TRBV6-1,TRBD2,TRBJ2-1,TGTGCCGGCAGTACGCTAGCGGGGAGCTCCTACAATGAGCAGTTCTTC,CAGSTLAGSSYNEQFF
many,16,TRBV28,TRBD2,TRBJ2-7,TGTGCCAGCAGGCGCGGGGGTAGCGGGATACCCTACGAGCAGTACTTC,CASRRGGSGIPYEQYF
NA,15,TRBV7-9,TRBD2,TRBJ2-7,TGTGCCAGCAGCCACCCGGGACTAGCCGCCTACGAGCAGTACTTC,CASSHPGLAAYEQYF
few,18,TRBV11-2,TRBD1,TRBJ2-2,TGTGCCAGCAGCGGCCGACCGGGACAGCTCTCGAACACCGGGGAGCTGTTTTTT,CASSGRPGQLSNTGELFF
many,14,TRBV5-8,NA,TRBJ1-5,TGTGCCAGCAGGGTGGTTGTAAGCAATCAGCCCCAGCATTTT,CASRVVVSNQPQHF
many,11,TRBV12-3/TRBV12-4,NA,TRBJ1-1,TGTGCCAGCAGTTGGAACACTGAAGCTTTCTTT,CASSWNTEAFF
many,15,TRBV7-2,NA,TRBJ2-1,TGTGCCAGCAGCTTCTTTGGGGGGGCCGGGGATGAGCAGTTCTTC,CASSFFGGAGDEQFF
NA,13,TRBV28,TRBD1,TRBJ1-2,TGTGCCAGTGCGACAGGGGGGGACTATGGCTACACCTTC,CASATGGDYGYTF
many,15,TRBV6-2/TRBV6-3,NA,TRBJ1-5,TGTGCCAGCAGTTACTGGGGGCCTAGCAATCAGCCCCAGCATTTT,CASSYWGPSNQPQHF
many,18,TRBV4-2,NA,TRBJ2-1,TGTGCCAGCAGCCAAGAAGTCGCGACAGTAAACTCCTACAATGAGCAGTTCTTC,CASSQEVATVNSYNEQFF
NA,13,TRBV7-9,NA,TRBJ1-2,TGTGCCAGCAGCCCATCGGTGGACTATGGCTACACCTTC,CASSPSVDYGYTF
many,15,TRBV9,NA,TRBJ1-1,TGTGCCAGCAGCGTAGGGGGGGGTTTGGACACTGAAGCTTTCTTT,CASSVGGGLDTEAFF
many,15,TRBV7-9,TRBD1,TRBJ1-1,TGTGCCAGCAGCCCTCCGGGGACAGGGACCACTGAAGCTTTCTTT,CASSPPGTGTTEAFF
many,14,TRBV7-2,NA,TRBJ2-3,TGTGCCAGCAGCTTAGGGACCACCACAGATACGCAGTATTTT,CASSLGTTTDTQYF
many,13,TRBV27,NA,TRBJ2-5,TGTGCCAGCAGTTTAAAAGGACAAGAGACCCAGTACTTC,CASSLKGQETQYF
many,17,TRBV7-2,NA,TRBJ1-5,TGTGCCAGCAGTAAAGCCCCCCTGACAGGCCTCGATCAGCCCCAGCATTTT,CASSKAPLTGLDQPQHF
many,13,TRBV6-1,TRBD1,TRBJ2-7,TGTGCCAGCAGGAACAGGGGCTCCTACGAGCAGTACTTC,CASRNRGSYEQYF
many,16,TRBV7-2,NA,TRBJ1-2,TGTGCCAGCAGCTTAAAGGGTGGAGGAGGGTGGAATGGCTACACCTTC,CASSLKGGGGWNGYTF
many,14,TRBV28,NA,TRBJ2-2,TGTGCCAGCAGTTCCTGGGTGGGGACCGGGGAGCTGTTTTTT,CASSSWVGTGELFF